The 18 T cell receptor beta chains listed next were all sequenced from one sample in a study of control samples from healthy donors and cancer patients. TCRdb's table, derived via immunoSEQ multiplex PCR, lists solely in-frame clones and lacks some. The table includes 110,000 or so clones, 80% to 90% detected once. Sequenced: blood. The source is a man aged 25 to 45 in good health.

This clone was counted only a few times. The chain joins TRBV4-1 to TRBJ1-1, with D unresolved. Trimming shortened V by 1 base and J by 1 base, and 7 bases separated the two germline ends. This CDR3 comprises 14 residues. Germline loops: CDR1 MGHRA, CDR2 YSYEKL. The DNA of the CDR3 is TGCGCCAGCAGCCAAGCGGTGGCGAACACTGAAGCTTTCTTT. Protein: CASSQAVANTEAFF.

This clone has just one count. The chain recombines TRBV4-1 with TRBJ2-3, with 7 positions matching TRBD2. The CDR3 runs to 15 residues. Germline V gives CDR1 MGHRA, CDR2 YSYEKL. With 7 bases clipped from V and 1 base from J, the junction kept 8 bases outside the gene matches. For the CDR3, the DNA is TGCGCCAGCACCCCTGTGGGGGGGGGCACAGATACGCAGTATTTT. Amino acid sequence: CASTPVGGGTDTQYF.

This clone was found once. This chain links TRBV6-5 with TRBJ2-2, with D perhaps TRBD2 (5 bases). V shed 6 bases and J shed 2 bases, with 10 bases lying between them. CDR1 is MNHEY and CDR2 is SVGAGI in the germline V gene. CDR3 length: 14 residues. CDR3 amino acids: CASRRLTNTGELFF. CDR3 nucleotides: TGTGCCAGCAGACGACTAACCAACACCGGGGAGCTGTTTTTT.

CDR3 residues: CASKGEHNQPQHF. In nucleotides, the CDR3 is TGTGCCAGCAAGGGAGAACACAATCAGCCCCAGCATTTT. V is TRBV2 and J is TRBJ1-5; D gene unclear. Between the trimmed V and J ends, which lost 7 bases and 3 bases, there was a span of 10 bases. Per germline, CDR1 SNHLY and CDR2 FYNNEI. There are 13 residues in the CDR3.

V is TRBV29-1 and J is TRBJ1-1; the match to TRBD1 covers 11 bases. Trimming at V came to 3 bases and at J to 11 bases, leaving 8 bases not matched to a gene. The CDR3 sequence is 13 residues long. Germline assignment: CDR1 SQVTM and CDR2 ANQGSEA. CDR3 nucleotide sequence: TGCAGCGTTGAGGGAGGACAGGGGGCTTGGGCTTTCTTT. This translates into CSVEGGQGAWAFF.

The rearrangement joins TRBV19 to TRBJ1-4, with D hard to call. V lost 5 bases and J lost 0, with 10 bases in between. The length of the CDR3 is 15 residues. Germline CDR1 reads LNHDA; CDR2 reads SQIVND (reference sequence). CDR3 sequence: CASSPGRATNEKLFF. The CDR3 DNA reads TGTGCCAGTAGTCCAGGACGCGCAACTAATGAAAAACTGTTTTTT.

The V and J genes are TRBV18 and TRBJ1-4; D is possibly TRBD1 (5 bases). V was clipped by 5 bases and J by 8 bases, with 12 bases between them. The germline gives CDR1 KGHSH, CDR2 LQKENI. The CDR3 covers 13 residues. The chain's CDR3 is CASSSMGVEKLFF. The CDR3 DNA is TGTGCCAGCTCATCTATGGGGGTCGAAAAACTGTTTTTT.

This chain joins TRBV5-1 and TRBJ2-5; 8 bases fit TRBD2. The CDR3 is 14 residues long. Germline CDR1 reads SGHRS; CDR2 reads YFSETQ. Trimming removed 0 bases from V and 2 bases from J; junction bases left unmatched: 0. The CDR3 DNA reads TGCGCCAGCAGCTTGGGCGGGGGGCAAGAGACCCAGTACTTC. It encodes CASSLGGGQETQYF.

Concerning this clone itself: This CDR3 is also generated by other DNA sequences in the sample. V usage is TRBV30 and J usage is TRBJ1-5; TRBD1 is a possible D gene (5 bases). The CDR3 has 13 amino acids. Germline lookup yields CDR1 GTSNPN and CDR2 SVGIG (reference sequence). The V end was cut by 2 bases, the J end by 7 bases, with 12 bases between. The CDR3 is CAWSPTGGQPQHF. The CDR3 DNA reads as TGTGCCTGGAGTCCCACTGGGGGGCAGCCCCAGCATTTT.

CDR3 sequence reads: CASSESDRWGDTQYF. The CDR3 nucleotides read TGCGCCAGCAGTGAGTCAGACAGGTGGGGAGATACGCAGTATTTT. The chain combines TRBV10-1 with TRBJ2-3; perhaps TRBD1 as D (6 bases). With 0 bases removed from V and 5 bases from J, the gap between germline ends came to 12 bases. The length of the CDR3 is 15 residues. From germline, CDR1 is WNHNN and CDR2 SYGVQD (reference sequence).

The V and J genes are TRBV27 and TRBJ1-3; D unresolved. The germline V gene encodes CDR1 MNHEY and CDR2 SMNVEV (reference sequence). Trimming shortened V by 6 bases and J by 4 bases, and 19 bases separated the two germline ends. The CDR3 extends over 16 amino acids. CDR3 amino acids: CASRPPGRVRGNTIYF. The DNA of the CDR3 is TGTGCCAGCAGACCACCCGGCCGGGTGCGAGGAAACACCATATATTTT.

This chain uses TRBV3-1 (or the pseudogene TRBV3-2) with TRBJ1-2; TRBD1 might be the D (5 bases). Trimming stripped 0 bases from V and 4 bases from J, with 12 bases between. Germline lookup yields CDR1 LGHDT and CDR2 YNNKEL (reference sequence). The CDR3 length is 15 residues. The CDR3 sequence: CASSQDPGRGYGYTF. CDR3 DNA: TGTGCCAGCAGCCAAGATCCGGGGCGAGGCTATGGCTACACCTTC.

The V call is TRBV29-1, the J call TRBJ2-5, with 7 bases fitting TRBD1. V gave up 0 bases and J gave up 2 bases; unmatched junction bases: 9. Germline loops: CDR1 SQVTM, CDR2 ANQGSEA. The CDR3 runs to 16 residues. The CDR3 nucleotides read TGCAGCGTTGAAGAAGGGCGTGGACAGGTTCAAGAGACCCAGTACTTC. As protein: CSVEEGRGQVQETQYF.

The rearrangement uses TRBV18 and TRBJ1-2; 7 bases agree with TRBD1. This CDR3 comprises 15 residues. Germline V CDR1 and CDR2: KGHSH, LQKENI. Unmatched junction bases numbered 10, after V lost 1 base and J lost 8 bases. Written as DNA, the CDR3 is TGTGCCAGCTCACCACTTGGCAGGGGGGTCGAGGGCTACACCTTC. It is translated as CASSPLGRGVEGYTF.

The chain joins TRBV24-1 to TRBJ1-1; 8 bases fit TRBD1. The V segment lost 2 bases and the J segment 4 bases; nucleotides outside the gene matches: 5. The CDR3 covers 15 residues. Looked up from germline, CDR1 is KGHDR and CDR2 is SFDVKD. The CDR3 reads CATSDSTTGVTEAFF. The CDR3 bases are TGTGCCACCAGTGATTCCACGACAGGGGTCACTGAAGCTTTCTTT.

This sequence joins TRBV23-1 and TRBJ1-5, with no clear D. TRBV23-1 is annotated as an ORF whose role is uncertain. The length of the CDR3 is 15 residues. V was shortened by 6 bases and J by 4 bases, with 16 bases between the two germline ends. CDR3: CASREDQVENQPQHF. For the CDR3, the DNA is TGCGCCAGCAGAGAGGACCAGGTGGAGAATCAGCCCCAGCATTTT.

The chain employs TRBV18 and TRBJ1-4, with D maybe TRBD1 (5 bases). The CDR3 has 15 amino acids. CDR1 and CDR2 (germline): KGHSH, LQKENI. Trimming cost V 0 bases and J 7 bases, with 12 bases left between them. The CDR3 DNA follows: TGTGCCAGCTCACCACCGTCCCAGGGTAGTGAAAAACTGTTTTTT. Translating gives CASSPPSQGSEKLFF.

With respect to this clone: A read error may produce the germline difference seen at one junction end. V usage is TRBV25-1 and J usage is TRBJ1-3; the D is unclear. The CDR3 totals 15 residues. Germline CDR1 and CDR2: MGHDK and SYGVNS. For the CDR3, the DNA is TGTACCAGCAGTGAAGGAACCCTCTCTGGAAACACCATATATTTT. Translated, it gives CTSSEGTLSGNTIYF.